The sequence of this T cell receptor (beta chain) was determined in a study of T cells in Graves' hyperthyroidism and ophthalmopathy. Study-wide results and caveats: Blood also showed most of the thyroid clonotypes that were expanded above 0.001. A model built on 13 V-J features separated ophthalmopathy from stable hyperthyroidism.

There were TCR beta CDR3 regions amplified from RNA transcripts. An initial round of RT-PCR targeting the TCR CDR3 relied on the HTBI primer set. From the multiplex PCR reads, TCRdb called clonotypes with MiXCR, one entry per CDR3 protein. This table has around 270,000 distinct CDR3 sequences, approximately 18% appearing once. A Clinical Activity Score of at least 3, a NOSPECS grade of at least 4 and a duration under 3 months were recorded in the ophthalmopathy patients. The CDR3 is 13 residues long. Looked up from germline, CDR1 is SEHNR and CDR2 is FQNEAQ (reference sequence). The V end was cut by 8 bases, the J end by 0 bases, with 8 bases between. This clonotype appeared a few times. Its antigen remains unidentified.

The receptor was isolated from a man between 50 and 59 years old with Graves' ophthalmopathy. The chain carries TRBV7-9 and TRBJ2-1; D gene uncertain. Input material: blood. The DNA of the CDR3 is TGTGCCAGCCCGAGCGACTCCTACAATGAGCAGTTCTTC. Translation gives CASPSDSYNEQFF.